These 10 T cell receptor beta chains were all obtained from the same sample, sequenced in a study of cytomegalovirus exposure and HLA in healthy donors. With 60 Vbeta and 13 Jbeta primers, the PCR was carried out. Assay used: immunoSEQ multiplex PCR; TCRdb lists only in-frame clones, some missing. The sample yields some 130,000 clones, almost 80% seen once. The sample consisted of PBMCs. The receptors shown here come from a young man in good health and CMV-seronegative.

This chain joins TRBV1 and TRBJ1-1. TRBV1 is a pseudogene segment. The CDR3 runs 13 residues. The CDR3 DNA reads TGCACCAGCAGCCAAGATCGGGGCACTGAAGCTTTCTTT. Its translation: CTSSQDRGTEAFF.

This chain connects TRBV2 to TRBJ1-1; 9 bases map to TRBD1. Trimming cost V 6 bases and J 3 bases; bases outside gene matches: 8. The CDR3 runs 15 residues. Germline CDR1 SNHLY, CDR2 FYNNEI. The CDR3 sequence is CASRARTGEDTEAFF. The CDR3 nucleotides are TGTGCCAGCAGGGCGAGGACAGGGGAGGACACTGAAGCTTTCTTT. Combining the CDR3 with reference TRBV2 and TRBJ1-1 gives the whole variable domain EPEVTQTPSHQVTQMGQEVILRCVPISNHLYFYWYRQILGQKVEFLVSFYNNEISEKSEIFDDQFSVERPDGSNFTLKIRSTKLEDSAMYFCASRARTGEDTEAFFGQGTRLTVV.

The chain is built from TRBV2 and TRBJ2-7; unclear D gene. Trimming cost V 1 base and J 5 bases, with 6 bases left between them. The CDR3 consists of 12 residues. Germline V gene lookup returns CDR1 SNHLY and CDR2 FYNNEI. In DNA form, the CDR3 reads TGTGCCAGCAGTGAAGGTCTTCACGAGCAGTACTTC. Translating gives CASSEGLHEQYF.

V gene TRBV9 combines with J gene TRBJ2-5; D possibly corresponds to TRBD2 (6 bases). Trimming left V 0 bases short and J 1 base short, with 10 bases between. CDR3 length equals 15 residues. CDR1 is SGDLS, CDR2 YYNGEE, per germline. CDR3 loop: CASSVVGGPQETQYF. CDR3 in DNA: TGTGCCAGCAGCGTAGTGGGGGGACCCCAAGAGACCCAGTACTTC. Complete variable domain (other parts from reference TRBV9 and TRBJ2-5): DSGVTQTPKHLITATGQRVTLRCSPRSGDLSVYWYQQSLDQGLQFLIQYYNGEERAKGNILERFSAQQFPDLHSELNLSSLELGDSALYFCASSVVGGPQETQYFGPGTRLLVL.

The chain links TRBV25-1 to TRBJ1-6; maybe TRBD1 (5 bases). The CDR3 totals 13 residues. The germline CDR1 and CDR2 sequences are MGHDK and SYGVNS. The V gene lost 2 bases and the J gene lost 7 bases, with 6 bases spanning the gap. CDR3 amino acids: CASSEKGNSPLHF. The CDR3 nucleotides are TGTGCCAGCAGTGAAAAGGGGAATTCACCCCTCCACTTT.

Only one count was recorded for this clone. The rearrangement links TRBV25-1 to TRBJ1-6, with a weak D call TRBD1 (6 bases). The ends were cut back, 6 bases at V and 10 bases at J, with 16 bases in the middle. The CDR3 length is 14 residues. Germline values: CDR1 MGHDK, CDR2 SYGVNS. The CDR3 here is CASRQTGLGSPLHF. In nucleotides, the CDR3 is TGTGCCAGCAGACAAACAGGGTTGGGATCACCCCTCCACTTT. The variable domain in full, completed from reference TRBV25-1 and TRBJ1-6, reads EADIYQTPRYLVIGTGKKITLECSQTMGHDKMYWYQQDPGMELHLIHYSYGVNSTEKGDLSSESTVSRIRTEHFPLTLESARPSHTSQYLCASRQTGLGSPLHFGNGTRLTVT.

This chain uses TRBV6-6 with TRBJ1-1; TRBD1 matches at 10 bases. Germline-derived CDR1 and CDR2 are MNHNY and SVGAGI (reference sequence). With V trimmed by 5 bases and J by 5 bases, 2 bases remained unmatched. This CDR3 region has 13 residues. Here the CDR3 reads CASSRTGGTEAFF. CDR3 nucleotides: TGTGCCAGCAGTCGGACAGGGGGGACTGAAGCTTTCTTT.

The V call is TRBV7-2, the J call TRBJ2-7; TRBD1 matches 7 bases. Germline loops: CDR1 SGHTA, CDR2 FQGNSA. The trim removed 1 base at V and 3 bases at J, leaving 15 bases unmatched. The CDR3 runs to 18 residues. CDR3 DNA sequence: TGTGCCAGCAGCTTAGGGGCCTTTACAGGGGCACATTTCTACGAGCAGTACTTC. It yields the protein CASSLGAFTGAHFYEQYF.

As to this clone: An end of the junction does not agree with germline; a read error may underlie this. J is TRBJ2-1 and V is TRBV7-9; possibly TRBD2 for D (5 bases). The CDR3 is 16 residues long. Germline V gene data show CDR1 as SEHNR and CDR2 as FQNEAQ (reference sequence). The CDR3 sequence: CSSSPDSSSSYNEQFF. As DNA, the CDR3 is TGTTCCAGCAGTCCGGACTCATCGAGCTCCTACAATGAGCAGTTCTTC.

This clone is a singleton in its sample. V and J are TRBV27 and TRBJ1-1; a possible D gene is TRBD1 (6 bases). Germline lookup yields CDR1 MNHEY and CDR2 SMNVEV (reference sequence). The CDR3 runs to 17 residues. Trimming removed 5 bases at V and 1 base at J, with 20 bases between. This CDR3 reads CASSIQGVGVTNTEAFF. The CDR3 DNA reads TGTGCCAGCAGTATACAGGGAGTAGGGGTAACGAACACTGAAGCTTTCTTT.